The sequence of this T cell receptor (beta chain) was determined in a study of control samples from healthy donors and cancer patients (dated by TCRdb to 2018 to 2020). For CDR1 and CDR2, the germline V gene lists MNHEY and SVGEGT. Reading from cysteine to phenylalanine, the CDR3 counts 14 amino acids. The CDR3 DNA has 42 bases and is translated from base 1. V is shortened by 5 bases, J by 4 bases, and the region joining them spans 14 bases. Preparation of the library involved the immunoSEQ multiplex PCR assay. TCRdb carries this immuneACCESS record with in-frame sequences only. Its versions omit some clonotypes, under half of them owing to an unresolved V gene in the studies checked, with the rest unexplained. For this sample there are 90,000 to 150,000 clones; about 89% appear just once. The ten biggest clones cover almost 40% of the sample. Regarding this clone: There is no known antigen for this receptor. Qualities for individual bases were not recorded, and no much larger clone is one base off.

This receptor was identified in a man in his fifties in good health. Sequencing was done on a sample of blood. Recombination connected TRBV6-2 or TRBV6-3 to TRBJ1-2; confidence is insufficient to name the D gene. The DNA sequence is given as TGTGCCAGCAGTCGAACTATAGGACCCTATGGCTACACCTTC. Its translation reads: CASSRTIGPYGYTF.